Listed below are T cell receptor beta chains from one sample, sequenced in a study of T-cell memory formation after mild COVID-19. MiXCR, applied by TCRdb to the 5' RACE reads, yields one record per CDR3 protein. There are about 560,000 distinct CDR3 sequences in the sample; around 16% occur only once, and roughly 8% lies in the top ten. Sequencing input: PBMCs or a T cell subset sorted from them (not recorded which). The receptors were gathered from an adult woman who had mild COVID-19 (a few samples of this study predate the infection). Cell type and time point are not known. Each CDR3 is given without its conserved first and last residue. A D gene is named only where the DNA matches it firmly.

v_gene	j_gene	d_gene	CDR3aa
TRBV6-5	TRBJ2-2	TRBD2	ASRTRRTGELF
TRBV7-9	TRBJ1-2	TRBD1	ASTPSGTGVGGYT
TRBV6-6	TRBJ2-1	NA	ASSAYRDRGIEQF
TRBV7-2	TRBJ1-2	NA	ASSQDSANYGYT
TRBV19	TRBJ1-5	NA	ASTVSWGAGQPQH
TRBV7-9	TRBJ2-7	TRBD2	ASSPRAGAYEQY
TRBV11-2	TRBJ2-5	NA	ASSSPLIETQY
TRBV4-3	TRBJ1-5	NA	ASSQAAFRGTGQPQH
TRBV24-1	TRBJ1-5	NA	ATSGVYAQEIYSNQPQH
TRBV29-1	TRBJ2-7	NA	SVEWSVQY
TRBV7-2	TRBJ1-3	NA	ASSFRQITSGNTIY
TRBV10-3	TRBJ2-3	NA	AISERTGGGITDTQY
TRBV5-1	TRBJ1-1	NA	ASSLAAETEAF
TRBV7-2	TRBJ2-3	NA	ASSLRLVPTDTQY
TRBV29-1	TRBJ2-7	NA	SVVGALAYEQY
TRBV29-1	TRBJ2-2	NA	SVRRTADTGELF
TRBV4-1	TRBJ1-3	NA	ASSQVPDTMTKGNTIY
TRBV6-2/TRBV6-3	TRBJ2-2	TRBD2	ASSYSRTSVNTGELF
TRBV12-3/TRBV12-4	TRBJ2-3	NA	ASLTRLPTARDTQY
TRBV30	TRBJ1-2	NA	AWRRGDNYGYT